This TCR beta chain stems from a study of blood T cell repertoires in COVID-19. Overall study: The United States, Italy and Spain were the sources of the acute and convalescent COVID-19 samples. The cDNA or gDNA used as material had been derived from T cells, B-cell-depleted T cells, or PBMCs.

Study processing details: By means of reference gene primer amplification, nucleated cell counts were estimated. Assay used: immunoSEQ multiplex PCR; TCRdb lists only in-frame clones, some missing. The V and J calls and clone size come from that table; D and trimming were worked out from the DNA. The sample records tens of thousands of clones, about 82% being singletons. Looked up from germline, CDR1 is WNHNN and CDR2 is SYGVQD (reference sequence). Trimming cost V 2 bases and J 3 bases, with 8 bases left between them. CDR3 size: 13 residues. The sequenced sample was peripheral blood. The clonotype comes from a woman aged 70-85 years with active or convalescent COVID-19. The chain is built from TRBV10-1 and TRBJ2-7; TRBD1 might be the D (6 bases). In nucleotides, the CDR3 is TGCGCCAGCAGTGAGGGCAGGGGCTACGAGCAGTACTTC. Protein product: CASSEGRGYEQYF.